These T cell receptor beta chains were read from a single sample in a study of cytomegalovirus exposure and HLA in healthy donors. TCRdb keeps only in-frame clones here, not all; method: immunoSEQ multiplex PCR. This table has some 67,000 clones, around 80% appearing once. The material sequenced was PBMCs. The receptors shown here come from a man aged 35-49 years in good health and CMV-seronegative. Both conserved end residues are trimmed from each CDR3. Fields, in order: J gene, V gene, CDR3 protein.

TRBJ1-6	TRBV6-5	ASSYKAGWDSPLH
TRBJ1-1	TRBV5-1	ASSQSTTDRARTEAF
TRBJ2-7	TRBV6-1	VSRGRGQGEQY
TRBJ2-3	TRBV19	ASSMRGGPTDTQY
TRBJ1-1	TRBV12-5	ASAHHRGALNTEAF
TRBJ2-7	TRBV19	ATRDSYYEQY
TRBJ2-1	TRBV10-3	AISGGNSYNEQF
TRBJ2-1	TRBV7-2	ASSLWSNSYNEQF
TRBJ2-3	TRBV5-1	ASSRGASTDTQY
TRBJ2-7	TRBV5-5	ASSASRGEQY
TRBJ1-2	TRBV5-1	ASSLALPNYGYT
TRBJ2-2	TRBV5-6	ASSIRRRGTGELF
TRBJ1-1	TRBV10-2	ASSDLNTEAF
TRBJ2-7	TRBV2	ASREDTTYEQY
TRBJ2-5	TRBV25-1	ASSVREGGETQY
TRBJ2-7	TRBV5-6	ASSFPPNRGDAYEQY
TRBJ1-2	TRBV2	ASSERQGKYGYT
TRBJ2-2	TRBV18	ASSRRQEVDGELF
-	TRBV10-3	AIKDGAYEQY
TRBJ1-1	TRBV14	ASSQERVLAF
TRBJ2-1	TRBV28	ASSGQKRETTYNEQF
TRBJ2-1	TRBV7-9	ASSLGGQGWF
TRBJ2-7	TRBV4-1	ASSQLREGYEQY
TRBJ2-2	TRBV7-2	ASSLTTRTNTGELF
TRBJ2-5	TRBV29-1	SVEEELANQETQY
TRBJ2-7	TRBV9	ASSAGTPSSYEQY
TRBJ2-7	TRBV14	ASSQVRYEQY
TRBJ2-1	TRBV27	ASGGGQGTYNEQF
TRBJ1-2	TRBV5-1	ASSLASGQGTGGYT
TRBJ2-5	TRBV10-2	ASSEDRGGTQY
TRBJ1-1	TRBV5-1	ASSFHRAPNTEAF
TRBJ2-1	TRBV7-2	ASSLLADEQF
TRBJ1-5	TRBV19	ASSLRQGQMPQH
TRBJ1-4	TRBV6-5	ASSYSGVNEKLF
TRBJ1-2	TRBV7-6	ASSLSRGGGYGYT
TRBJ2-1	TRBV4-1	ASSQGLAETYNEQF
TRBJ2-7	TRBV28	ASNRGGAYEQY
TRBJ2-3	TRBV5-1	ASSGGGRDTDTQY
TRBJ2-2	TRBV18	ASSPGRTVNTGELF
TRBJ1-1	TRBV6-4	ASYMNTEAF
TRBJ2-3	TRBV6-4	ASSPGQASTDTQY
TRBJ1-4	TRBV19	ASSWSLTGRGKLF
TRBJ1-5	TRBV12-2	ASRLAKKGATRNQPQH
TRBJ1-1	TRBV7-8	ASSLVQGGDTEAF
TRBJ2-7	TRBV7-2	ASSLTIPSYEQY